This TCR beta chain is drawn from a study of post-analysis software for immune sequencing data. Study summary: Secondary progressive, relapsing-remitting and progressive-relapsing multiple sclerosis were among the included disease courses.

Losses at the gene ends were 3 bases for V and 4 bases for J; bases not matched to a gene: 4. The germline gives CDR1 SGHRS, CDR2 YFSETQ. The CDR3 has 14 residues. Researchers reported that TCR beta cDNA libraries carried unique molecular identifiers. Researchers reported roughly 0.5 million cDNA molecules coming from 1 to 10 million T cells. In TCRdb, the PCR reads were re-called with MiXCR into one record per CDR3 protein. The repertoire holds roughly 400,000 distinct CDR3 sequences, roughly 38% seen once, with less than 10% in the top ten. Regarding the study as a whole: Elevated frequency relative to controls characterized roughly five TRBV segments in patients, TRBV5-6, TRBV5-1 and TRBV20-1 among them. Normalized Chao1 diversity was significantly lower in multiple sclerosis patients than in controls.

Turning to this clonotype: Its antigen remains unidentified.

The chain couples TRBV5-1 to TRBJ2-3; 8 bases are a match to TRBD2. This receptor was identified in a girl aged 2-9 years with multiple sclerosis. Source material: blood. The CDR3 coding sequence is TGCGCCAGCAGCTCGGGAGGGGAGGCAGATACGCAGTATTTT. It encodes CASSSGGEADTQYF.